This is a list of T cell receptor beta chains from one sample in a study of T cell repertoires in cytomegalovirus infection. Using its own MiXCR run on the reads, TCRdb lists one record per CDR3 protein. This table holds 350,000 to 550,000 distinct CDR3 sequences, approximately 30% found once. The sequenced material came from PBMCs. The receptors were sampled from a human donor in good health (CMV status not recorded). Some clones in this sample may be carry-over from other donors' samples. The conserved cysteine and the conserved F or W are not part of the CDR3 here. Size is omitted from some rows. Given values are once, few, many or a class for expanded clones.

clone size | V gene | CDR3 protein
NA | TRBV7-9 | ACGTGSYNEQF
many | TRBV7-2 | ASSWDSTTGREQY
few | TRBV5-4 | ASSYGWGADTQY
NA | TRBV15 | ATSRGGGGGYEQY
NA | TRBV29-1 | SVVEGTGEMF
NA | TRBV7-9 | ASSSTASGGANEQF
NA | TRBV11-2 | ASSLPSTGGEYEQY
few | TRBV6-5 | ASNLGGGNTEAF
NA | TRBV7-6 | ASSAAGQCGTDTQY
NA | TRBV5-6 | ASRHDRQETQY
many | TRBV11-2 | ASSLGRGVALEQY
NA | TRBV14 | ASRGQGWRETQY
many | TRBV7-2 | ASSVIRAGLETQY
NA | TRBV5-4 | ASSLGGAAMNTEAF
few | TRBV19 | ASLGTGPGYGYT
NA | TRBV10-3 | AISESTETQY
few | TRBV4-1 | ASSQPGRGKEKLF
few | TRBV4-3 | ASSQAGTGKSEQY
many | TRBV5-4 | ASTLGGSGEQY
NA | TRBV5-1 | ASSWSTGPINEQF
few | TRBV7-9 | ASSPLGAANYGYT
many | TRBV7-2 | ASSSDGGKGEKLF